The T cell receptor (beta chain) under discussion was sequenced for a study of shared T cell receptors in the human thymus. The germline CDR1 and CDR2 sequences are MNHEY and SVGAGI. The CDR3 contains 14 residues. Trimming removed 5 bases from V and 4 bases from J, with 14 bases in between. This table comes from immunoSEQ multiplex PCR, and its TCRdb copy is limited to in-frame clones, with some not included. The repertoire holds approximately 760,000 clones, with approximately 83% as singletons. A further study also used this sample, focusing on human thymus T cells. That study adds: Resections from corrective heart surgery provided thymus tissue.

The TCR comes from a girl in the first two years of life with a congenital heart defect. The sequenced sample consisted of thymocytes. V and J are TRBV6-5 and TRBJ1-2, with D perhaps matching TRBD1 (5 bases). The CDR3 sequence: CASSSREGSYGYTF. In DNA, the CDR3 is TGTGCCAGCAGTAGCAGGGAGGGGAGCTATGGCTACACCTTC.